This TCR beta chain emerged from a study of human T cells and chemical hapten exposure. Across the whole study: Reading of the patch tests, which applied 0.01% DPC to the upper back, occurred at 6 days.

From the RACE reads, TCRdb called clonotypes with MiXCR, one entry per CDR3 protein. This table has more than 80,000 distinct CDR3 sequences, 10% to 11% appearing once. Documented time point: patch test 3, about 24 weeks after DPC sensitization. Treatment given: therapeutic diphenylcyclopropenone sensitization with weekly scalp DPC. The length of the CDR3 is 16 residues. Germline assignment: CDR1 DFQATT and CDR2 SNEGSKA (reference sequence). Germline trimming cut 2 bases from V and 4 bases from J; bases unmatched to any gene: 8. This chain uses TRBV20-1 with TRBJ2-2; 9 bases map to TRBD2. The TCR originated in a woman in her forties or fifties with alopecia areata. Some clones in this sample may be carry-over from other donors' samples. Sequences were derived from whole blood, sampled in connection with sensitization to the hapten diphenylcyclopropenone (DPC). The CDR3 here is CSARPFSGRGTGELFF. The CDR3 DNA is TGCAGTGCTAGACCCTTTAGCGGGAGAGGCACCGGGGAGCTGTTTTTT.